This entry describes one TCR beta chain. The antigen is unknown. Sequencing was performed with immunoSEQ multiplex PCR; in TCRdb, only in-frame clones are kept and a portion is missing. The data show tens of thousands of clones, 80% to 90% seen once. These data come from a study of OX40 agonist ivuxolimab in advanced cancers. Study-wide findings and caveats: Doses of 0.1 to 3.0 mg/kg were accompanied by clonal expansion of CD4+ and CD8+ blood T cells by week 6.

The sequence derives from an adult with an advanced solid tumor such as melanoma, head and neck, liver or kidney cancer. The sample was CD4+ or CD8+ T cells sorted from blood, taken in a trial of the OX40 agonist ivuxolimab.

The DNA of the CDR3 is TGCGCCAGCAGCCAAGCTAGAACCCGGGACTCCCTTAGATCTGGCTACACCTTC. Its protein product is CASSQARTRDSLRSGYTF. The chain employs TRBV4-1 and TRBJ1-2; TRBD1 is a possible D gene (5 bases). The V gene's germline CDR1 is MGHRA and CDR2 YSYEKL. This CDR3 contains 18 residues. Trimming shortened V by 1 base and J by 7 bases, and 25 bases separated the two germline ends.